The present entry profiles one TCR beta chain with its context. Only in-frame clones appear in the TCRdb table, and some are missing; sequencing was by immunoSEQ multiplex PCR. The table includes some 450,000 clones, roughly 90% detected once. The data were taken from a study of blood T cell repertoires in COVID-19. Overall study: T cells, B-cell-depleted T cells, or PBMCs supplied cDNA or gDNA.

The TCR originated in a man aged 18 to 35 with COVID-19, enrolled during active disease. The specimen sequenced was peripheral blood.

The CDR3 protein is CASSIGEGVTEAFF. The CDR3, as DNA: TGTGCCAGTAGTATAGGCGAGGGGGTAACTGAAGCTTTCTTT. The chain recombines TRBV19 with TRBJ1-1; D may be TRBD1 (6 bases). V was shortened by 1 base and J by 5 bases, with 11 bases between the two germline ends. The CDR3 extends over 14 amino acids. CDR1 and CDR2 from the germline V gene are LNHDA and SQIVND (reference sequence). Drawing the rest from reference TRBV19 and TRBJ1-1, the complete variable domain is DGGITQSPKYLFRKEGQNVTLSCEQNLNHDAMYWYRQDPGQGLRLIYYSQIVNDFQKGDIAEGYSVSREKKESFPLTVTSAQKNPTAFYLCASSIGEGVTEAFFGQGTRLTVV.